The 25 T cell receptor beta chains in this list originate from one sample, sequenced in a study of memory CD4+ T cells and cytomegalovirus serostatus. Data came from immunoSEQ multiplex PCR; TCRdb stores just in-frame clones and leaves some out. The sample has 50,000 to 60,000 clones, over 65% seen once. Single viable CD3+CD4+CD8-CD45RO+ cells were sorted as the memory CD4+ T cells. The sample was memory CD4+ T cells from blood. The receptors here all came from an adult in good health and CMV-seronegative.

The table lists this clone with a few counts. The J gene is TRBJ2-1, the V gene TRBV30; no clear D. Trimming took off 0 bases at V and 5 bases at J, with 5 bases between the two ends. There are 12 residues in the CDR3. Germline CDR1 reads GTSNPN; CDR2 reads SVGIG (reference sequence). CDR3 sequence (DNA): TGTGCCTGGAGTGTAACCGACAATGAGCAGTTCTTC. Translated: CAWSVTDNEQFF.

The chain has TRBV6-6 and TRBJ1-5; TRBD1 matches at 9 bases. There are 15 residues in the CDR3. The junction had 6 bases not matched to a gene; V was cut back by 2 bases and J by 7 bases. CDR1 and CDR2 from the germline V gene are MNHNY and SVGAGI (reference sequence). The CDR3, as DNA: TGTGCCAGCAGTTACACAGGGACAGGGCAACAGCCCCAGCATTTT. As protein: CASSYTGTGQQPQHF.

This clone was seen a single time. CDR3 amino acids: CASSTDRVTGELFF. The CDR3 region has the DNA TGTGCCAGCAGTACTGACAGGGTCACCGGGGAGCTGTTTTTT. This chain joins TRBV6-6 and TRBJ2-2; 7 bases line up with TRBD1. This CDR3 comprises 14 residues. CDR1 is MNHNY and CDR2 is SVGAGI in the germline V gene (reference sequence). V was clipped by 5 bases and J by 4 bases; unmatched bases: 4.

The chain has TRBV27 and TRBJ1-2; TRBD1 is a possible D gene (6 bases). Trimming pared 5 bases from V and 5 bases from J, leaving 30 bases between. This CDR3 is 19 amino acids long. Germline V CDR1 and CDR2: MNHEY, SMNVEV (reference sequence). The chain's CDR3 is CASSPGGGGQYPKRYGYTF. CDR3 DNA: TGTGCCAGCAGTCCAGGAGGAGGGGGGCAGTACCCCAAGCGGTATGGCTACACCTTC.

This sequence joins TRBV6-6 and TRBJ2-1; 8 nucleotides line up with TRBD2. V shed 0 bases and J 7 bases; nucleotides not matched to a gene: 5. Looked up from germline, CDR1 is MNHNY and CDR2 is SVGAGI (reference sequence). The CDR3 spans 15 residues. CDR3 coding DNA: TGTGCCAGCAGTTACTCGGATAGCGGGGCGAATGAGCAGTTCTTC. It translates to CASSYSDSGANEQFF.

The rearrangement links TRBV4-2 to TRBJ2-7; the D is unclear. V lost 0 bases and J lost 3, with 15 bases in between. The CDR3 extends over 16 amino acids. CDR1 and CDR2 from the germline V gene are LGHNA and YNFKEQ. As DNA, the CDR3 is TGTGCCAGCAGCCAAGAAGGGTTGGAGCCAAACTACGAGCAGTACTTC. Translated, it gives CASSQEGLEPNYEQYF.

V usage is TRBV6-1 and J usage is TRBJ2-7, with D possibly matching TRBD2 (7 bases). The CDR3 is 15 amino acids. CDR1 and CDR2 from the germline V gene are MNHNS and SASEGT. The V end lost 1 base, the J end lost 1 base, and 11 bases lay between the germline ends. This CDR3 reads CASSEGGGLSYEQYF. The CDR3 DNA is TGTGCCAGCAGTGAAGGGGGGGGCCTTTCCTACGAGCAGTACTTC.

This clone appeared once. The chain uses TRBV7-9 and TRBJ2-1; no reliable D call. With 6 bases removed from V and 7 bases from J, the gap between germline ends came to 16 bases. The CDR3 length is 14 residues. CDR1 and CDR2 (germline): SEHNR, FQNEAQ (reference sequence). For the CDR3, the DNA is TGTGCCAGCAGTGGGTTGGTAGGGCTAAATGAGCAGTTCTTC. It specifies CASSGLVGLNEQFF.

The chain recombines TRBV9 with TRBJ2-5; TRBD2 matches at 12 bases. The CDR3 consists of 15 residues. J was trimmed by 5 bases and V by 1 base; bases with no gene match: 3. Germline assignment: CDR1 SGDLS and CDR2 YYNGEE. CDR3 sequence reads: CASSVLAGGSETQYF. The CDR3, as DNA: TGTGCCAGCAGCGTACTAGCGGGGGGGTCGGAGACCCAGTACTTC.

The V gene is TRBV29-1, the J gene TRBJ2-2; unclear D gene. The CDR3 is 15 residues long. Trimming shortened V by 2 bases and J by 6 bases, and 16 bases separated the two germline ends. Germline CDR1 and CDR2: SQVTM and ANQGSEA. CDR3 nucleotide sequence: TGCAGCGTTGAACCTCGGGCAGTTGATGCCGGGGAGCTGTTTTTT. It codes for CSVEPRAVDAGELFF.

The CDR3 here is CASSPSANEKLFF. The CDR3 nucleotides read TGTGCCAGCTCACCTTCCGCTAATGAAAAACTGTTTTTT. The chain links TRBV18 to TRBJ1-4; D ambiguous. This CDR3 is built from 13 residues. The germline gives CDR1 KGHSH, CDR2 LQKENI. The ends were cut back, 3 bases at V and 3 bases at J, with 5 bases in the middle.

The sample holds one count of this clone. V gene TRBV5-8 combines with J gene TRBJ2-7; TRBD1 is a possible D gene (5 bases). In germline, CDR1 is SGHTS, CDR2 YDEGEE. Trimming stripped 7 bases from V and 2 bases from J, with 19 bases between. This CDR3 contains 15 residues. Written as DNA, the CDR3 is TGTGCCAGCTTGATGTCAGGGCCGTCGACCTACGAGCAGTACTTC. Amino acids: CASLMSGPSTYEQYF.

The rearrangement links TRBV4-2 to TRBJ2-7; D remains unclear. This CDR3 is built from 18 residues. V dropped 2 bases and J dropped 5 bases, with 25 bases sitting between them. The germline V gene has CDR1 LGHNA and CDR2 YNFKEQ. CDR3 in DNA: TGTGCCAGCAGCCAAAATGGGCCAGATGTCCTATTACCGAACGAGCAGTACTTC. Residues: CASSQNGPDVLLPNEQYF.

The genes are TRBV30 and TRBJ1-5; unclear D gene. Germline V gene data show CDR1 as GTSNPN and CDR2 as SVGIG (reference sequence). This CDR3 contains 14 residues. The V and J ends lost 5 bases and 0 bases respectively, with 11 bases between them. This CDR3 is CAWAGVHSNQPQHF. The CDR3 coding sequence is TGTGCCTGGGCCGGGGTCCATAGCAATCAGCCCCAGCATTTT.

The chain joins TRBV7-8 to TRBJ2-4; 7 nucleotides match TRBD2. Germline CDR1 is SGHVS and CDR2 is FQNEAQ. V lost 5 bases to trimming and J lost 0 bases; unmatched junction nucleotides: 10. The CDR3 length is 17 residues. The CDR3 DNA is TGTGCCAGCAGCATCCGGACCGGACTAGGAGCCAAAAACATTCAGTACTTC. It yields the protein CASSIRTGLGAKNIQYF.

V is TRBV5-6 and J is TRBJ1-2; a possible D gene is TRBD1 (6 bases). The CDR3 extends over 18 amino acids. The germline V gene encodes CDR1 SGHDT and CDR2 YYEEEE. V was clipped by 1 base and J by 7 bases, with 26 bases between them. DNA of the CDR3: TGTGCCAGCAGCTTGAGGTCCGGGACACTGCTCGGGGAGCGTGGCTACACCTTC. Its translation: CASSLRSGTLLGERGYTF.

This clone was observed a few times. The rearrangement links TRBV6-5 to TRBJ2-7; D is possibly TRBD1 (5 bases). This CDR3 spans 15 amino acids. The V gene's germline CDR1 is MNHEY and CDR2 SVGAGI. Trimming stripped 4 bases from V and 1 base from J, with 14 bases between. The DNA for the CDR3 is TGTGCCAGCAGTTTATCGCGTACAGGATCCTACGAGCAGTACTTC. This translates into CASSLSRTGSYEQYF.

The chain has TRBV30 and TRBJ2-6; D is perhaps TRBD1 (5 bases). V lost 8 bases and J 0 bases, leaving 11 bases between the germline ends. CDR1 and CDR2 (germline): GTSNPN, SVGIG (reference sequence). This CDR3 is built from 14 residues. CDR3 nucleotides: TGTGCCGGAGACAGTCCCTCTGGGGCCAACGTCCTGACTTTC. It specifies CAGDSPSGANVLTF.

V usage is TRBV30 and J usage is TRBJ1-3, with TRBD1 as a possible D gene (5 bases). Trimming left V 5 bases short and J 1 base short, with 6 bases between. CDR3 length equals 12 residues. Germline V gene lookup returns CDR1 GTSNPN and CDR2 SVGIG (reference sequence). The CDR3 nucleotides read TGTGCCTGGGGGACTTCTGGAAACACCATATATTTT. It is translated as CAWGTSGNTIYF. Full variable domain (outside the CDR3, taken from reference TRBV30 and TRBJ1-3): SQTIHQWPATLVQPVGSPLSLECTVEGTSNPNLYWYRQAAGRGLQLLFYSVGIGQISSEVPQNLSASRPQDRQFILSSKKLLLSDSGFYLCAWGTSGNTIYFGEGSWLTVV.

Points on this clone: A junction boundary mismatches the germline segment, possibly from a read error. The CDR3 sequence: CASSETGHSCF. The CDR3 nucleotides read TGTGCCAGCAGTGAAACGGGACACAGCTGCTTC. V is TRBV6-1 and J is TRBJ2-7; D possibly corresponds to TRBD1 (6 bases). This CDR3 has 11 residues. Germline V gene sequence: CDR1 MNHNS, CDR2 SASEGT.

Within the sample, this clone is medium-sized. V and J are TRBV4-1 and TRBJ1-6, with 7 bases lining up with TRBD1. Looked up from germline, CDR1 is MGHRA and CDR2 is YSYEKL. The trim removed 4 bases at V and 6 bases at J, leaving 6 bases unmatched. CDR3 length equals 15 residues. The CDR3 DNA follows: TGCGCCAGCAGCCCCGGGACAGTATCTAATTCACCCCTCCACTTT. Amino acids: CASSPGTVSNSPLHF.

This chain joins TRBV4-1 and TRBJ2-7, with 9 bases identical to TRBD2. Unmatched junction bases numbered 4, after V lost 4 bases and J lost 3 bases. The CDR3 has 14 amino acids. The germline CDR1 and CDR2 sequences are MGHRA and YSYEKL. The CDR3 region is CASSLSGGDYEQYF. The DNA for the CDR3 is TGCGCCAGCAGCCTTAGCGGGGGAGACTACGAGCAGTACTTC.

The chain combines TRBV6-1 with TRBJ2-5; a possible D gene is TRBD2 (5 bases). Germline V CDR1 and CDR2: MNHNS, SASEGT. V was trimmed by 2 bases and J by 7 bases, leaving 11 bases between them. The CDR3 is 13 residues long. CDR3 amino acids: CASSEMGSGTQYF. The DNA of the CDR3 is TGTGCCAGCAGTGAAATGGGGAGTGGGACCCAGTACTTC.

The chain employs TRBV6-6 and TRBJ1-2, with TRBD1 as a possible D gene (6 bases). The CDR3 has 14 amino acids. Germline V gene sequence: CDR1 MNHNY, CDR2 SVGAGI (reference sequence). V was pared by 0 bases and J by 4 bases, with 9 bases between. CDR3 protein: CASSYSAGVYGYTF. The CDR3, as DNA: TGTGCCAGCAGTTACTCGGCAGGGGTCTATGGCTACACCTTC.

This chain links TRBV6-5 with TRBJ1-6, with D possibly matching TRBD1 (5 bases). V lost 5 bases and J lost 5, with 13 bases in between. CDR1 and CDR2 from the germline V gene are MNHEY and SVGAGI. This CDR3 has 15 amino acids. CDR3 amino acids: CASSRGGGDNSPLHF. CDR3 coding DNA: TGTGCCAGCAGTCGCGGTGGAGGGGATAATTCACCCCTCCACTTT.